The 17 T cell receptor beta chains below were found in one sample sequenced in a study of graft-versus-host responses after intestinal transplantation. Profiling relied on immunoSEQ multiplex PCR, and the TCRdb table lists in-frame clones only, not all of them. The sample holds 85,000 to 90,000 clones; around nine tenths are singletons and the top ten take over 0.3%. These receptors have no known antigen. This specimen was unstimulated CD4+ T cells sorted from spleen or lymph node cells, taken before intestinal transplant. All receptors derive from a human donor who received an intestinal transplant.

This clone was detected once. The chain is built from TRBV5-6 and TRBJ1-4; D not resolved. V was shortened by 4 bases and J by 7 bases, with 11 bases between the two germline ends. The CDR3 loop spans 13 amino acids. Germline lookup yields CDR1 SGHDT and CDR2 YYEEEE. CDR3 amino acids: CASSLKFGEKLFF. In nucleotides, the CDR3 is TGTGCCAGCAGCCTCAAATTTGGTGAAAAACTGTTTTTT.

This chain uses TRBV2 with TRBJ2-5; D remains unclear. V gave up 3 bases and J gave up 2 bases, with 10 bases separating them. CDR1 and CDR2 from the germline V gene are SNHLY and FYNNEI. The CDR3 sequence is 14 residues long. The CDR3 bases are TGTGCCAGCAGTGACTCGAGGATACAAGAGACCCAGTACTTC. This translates into CASSDSRIQETQYF.

CDR3 DNA sequence: TGTGCCAGCTCTCCAGGTCGCCTCTCCTCGGAGCAGTTCTTC. As protein: CASSPGRLSSEQFF. The V gene is TRBV11-3, the J gene TRBJ2-1; no reliable D call. The ends were cut back, 8 bases at V and 10 bases at J, with 21 bases in the middle. The CDR3 has 14 residues. Germline CDR1 reads SGHNT; CDR2 reads YENEEA. The whole variable domain, remainder taken from reference TRBV11-3 and TRBJ2-1, is EAGVVQSPRYKIIEKKQPVAFWCNPISGHNTLYWYLQNLGQGPELLIRYENEEAVDDSQLPKDRFSAERLKGVDSTLKIQPAELGDSAVYLCASSPGRLSSEQFFGPGTRLTVL.

The genes are TRBV19 and TRBJ2-7, with D tentatively TRBD2 (5 bases). CDR1 is LNHDA and CDR2 is SQIVND in the germline V gene (reference sequence). The CDR3 is 16 residues long. The V end was cut by 2 bases, the J end by 1 base, with 15 bases between. The CDR3, as DNA: TGTGCCAGTAGTATATCGGTCGGGAAGGGTTCCTACGAGCAGTACTTC. Translating it yields CASSISVGKGSYEQYF.

The chain employs TRBV5-6 and TRBJ2-7, with 7 bases aligning to TRBD2. CDR3 size: 15 residues. Germline V CDR1 and CDR2: SGHDT, YYEEEE. Trimming at V came to 1 base and at J to 9 bases, leaving 13 bases not matched to a gene. CDR3 nucleotides: TGTGCCAGCAGCTTGAGGTCTAGCGGAACGACAAGGCAGTACTTC. Protein: CASSLRSSGTTRQYF. The variable domain in full, completed from reference TRBV5-6 and TRBJ2-7, reads DAGVTQSPTHLIKTRGQQVTLRCSPKSGHDTVSWYQQALGQGPQFIFQYYEEEERQRGNFPDRFSGHQFPNYSSELNVNALLLGDSALYLCASSLRSSGTTRQYFGPGTRLTVT.

The chain uses TRBV10-1 and TRBJ2-1; 8 nucleotides agree with TRBD2. The CDR3 extends over 15 amino acids. CDR1 and CDR2 (germline): WNHNN, SYGVQD (reference sequence). V lost 6 bases and J lost 6; bases outside the gene matches: 10. The CDR3 loop reads CASRPSGSKSNEQFF. The CDR3 DNA sequence: TGCGCCAGCAGACCGAGCGGGAGTAAGTCCAATGAGCAGTTCTTC.

The chain employs TRBV30 and TRBJ1-3, with unresolved D. Trimming pared 0 bases from V and 4 bases from J, leaving 10 bases between. CDR1 GTSNPN and CDR2 SVGIG come from the germline V gene (reference sequence). This CDR3 has 14 amino acids. The CDR3 DNA sequence: TGTGCCTGGAGTGTACGGCACGACGGAAACACCATATATTTT. Amino acids: CAWSVRHDGNTIYF.

The chain couples TRBV30 to TRBJ2-7; D is possibly TRBD2 (6 bases). Germline-derived CDR1 and CDR2 are GTSNPN and SVGIG (reference sequence). With 2 bases removed from V and 1 base from J, the gap between germline ends came to 12 bases. This CDR3 is 14 amino acids long. Here the CDR3 DNA reads TGTGCCTGGAGTACGGGACTGCCATCCTACGAGCAGTACTTC. Amino acids: CAWSTGLPSYEQYF.

The gene calls are TRBV19 and TRBJ2-1; a possible D gene is TRBD2 (5 bases). The V gene's germline CDR1 is LNHDA and CDR2 SQIVND (reference sequence). This CDR3 contains 14 residues. V was cut by 5 bases and J by 3 bases, with 11 bases left in between. CDR3 bases: TGTGCCAGTAGTTCGGCGGGCTACTACAATGAGCAGTTCTTC. This translates into CASSSAGYYNEQFF.

The genes are TRBV7-9 and TRBJ1-2, with D perhaps TRBD1 (5 bases). The CDR3 has 17 residues. The germline V and J ends were trimmed by 6 bases and 5 bases, with 25 bases remaining between them. Germline CDR1 SEHNR, CDR2 FQNEAQ (reference sequence). The CDR3: CASSLRDLLPDGYGYTF. As DNA, the CDR3 is TGTGCCAGCAGTCTGAGGGACCTCTTACCTGATGGTTATGGCTACACCTTC.

In its sample, this clone was seen a few times. J is TRBJ2-3 and V is TRBV9; the D gene is possibly TRBD2 (5 bases). CDR1 is SGDLS and CDR2 is YYNGEE in the germline V gene. CDR3 size: 14 residues. Between the trimmed V and J ends, which lost 0 bases and 3 bases, there was a span of 8 bases. CDR3: CASSVARVTDTQYF. In DNA form, the CDR3 reads TGTGCCAGCAGCGTAGCGAGGGTGACAGATACGCAGTATTTT.

This chain links TRBV2 with TRBJ1-1, with 9 nucleotides matching TRBD1. From germline, CDR1 is SNHLY and CDR2 FYNNEI. This CDR3 is 14 amino acids long. The junction had 8 bases not matched to a gene; V was cut back by 8 bases and J by 4 bases. DNA of the CDR3: TGTGCCAGCTTGGGGGGACAGGGATTCACTGAAGCTTTCTTT. It is translated as CASLGGQGFTEAFF.

This clone showed up just once. The junction differs from germline at one of its ends, possibly a read error. The J gene is TRBJ2-3, the V gene TRBV18, with a possible D match to TRBD1 (6 bases). From germline, CDR1 is KGHSH and CDR2 LQKENI. This CDR3 is built from 15 residues. The CDR3 loop is CASSPNRATTYTQYF. CDR3 coding DNA: TGTGCCAGCTCACCTAACAGGGCCACCACATATACGCAGTATTTT.

This chain joins TRBV30 and TRBJ1-1; D possibly corresponds to TRBD1 (6 bases). The CDR3 contains 15 residues. Germline assignment: CDR1 GTSNPN and CDR2 SVGIG (reference sequence). The germline V and J ends were trimmed by 3 bases and 3 bases, with 17 bases remaining between them. CDR3 coding DNA: TGTGCCTGGAGGACTACACAGGGAAAGGACACTGAAGCTTTCTTT. Translated: CAWRTTQGKDTEAFF.

On this clone itself: This specimen includes other DNA sequences encoding the same CDR3. The chain uses TRBV18 and TRBJ2-3; D is uncertain. V lost 3 bases and J lost 1, with 2 bases in between. Germline V gene data show CDR1 as KGHSH and CDR2 as LQKENI. The CDR3 is 12 residues long. The CDR3 loop reads CASSPGTDTQYF. In nucleotides, the CDR3 is TGTGCCAGCTCACCGGGCACAGATACGCAGTATTTT. The entire variable domain, with the rest obtained from reference TRBV18 and TRBJ2-3, is as follows: NAGVMQNPRHLVRRRGQEARLRCSPMKGHSHVYWYRQLPEEGLKFMVYLQKENIIDESGMPKERFSAEFPKEGPSILRIQQVVRGDSAAYFCASSPGTDTQYFGPGTRLTVL.

The rearrangement joins TRBV11-1 to TRBJ2-1; D is possibly TRBD1 (5 bases). This CDR3 is built from 13 residues. Trimming cost V 5 bases and J 12 bases, with 17 bases left between them. CDR1 and CDR2 (germline): SGHAT, FQDESV (reference sequence). The CDR3 coding sequence is TGTGCCAGCAGCCCACGCAGGGCTTTCAGGCAGTTCTTC. Its translation is CASSPRRAFRQFF.

V gene TRBV10-3 combines with J gene TRBJ1-1, with 9 bases that match TRBD1. Trimming at V came to 6 bases and at J to 1 base, leaving 3 bases not matched to a gene. The CDR3 runs to 14 residues. CDR1 ENHRY and CDR2 SYGVKD come from the germline V gene. CDR3 nucleotide sequence: TGTGCCATCAGGAACAGGGGGCGGAACACTGAAGCTTTCTTT. This codes for CAIRNRGRNTEAFF.